This T cell receptor (beta chain) was obtained from a study of shared clonotypes between healthy human individuals. Libraries were prepared by immunoSEQ multiplex PCR; TCRdb keeps only in-frame clonotypes and omits some of them. The sample holds under 600,000 clones, about 80% seen once. The CDR3 is 16 residues long. V usage is TRBV1 and J usage is TRBJ2-7; the D call in the table, TRBD2, was not verified against the DNA. TRBV1 is a pseudogene locus. The clonotype was recovered from a woman in her thirties or forties in good health. Some clones in this sample may be carry-over from other donors' samples. Sequencing was carried out using PBMCs. CDR3 sequence reads: CTSSQRLAGSSYEQYF. CDR3 bases: TGCACCAGCAGCCAAAGACTAGCGGGAAGCTCCTACGAGCAGTACTTC.